This T cell receptor (beta chain) appears in the sequencing data of a study of OX40 agonist ivuxolimab in advanced cancers. Turning to the study itself: Patients were roughly 81% male with ages roughly 20 to 80, mean 60. Checkpoint inhibitors had been given previously to under 50% of patients. Three patients had partial responses: one hepatocellular carcinoma, two cutaneous melanoma. Notes on the study in general: Antigens targeted by the expanded peripheral T cells were not determined.

Clones were sequenced by immunoSEQ multiplex PCR, and TCRdb holds only the in-frame ones, with some missing. The data hold roughly 80,000 clones, with 85% to 95% observed a single time. Turning to this clone: Its matching antigen is unknown.

The V end lost 3 bases, the J end lost 1 base, and 10 bases lay between the germline ends. The CDR3 extends over 15 amino acids. Germline V lookup: CDR1 SGHNT, CDR2 YENEEA. The origin of this receptor is an adult with an advanced solid tumor such as melanoma, head and neck, liver or kidney cancer. This specimen consisted of CD4+ or CD8+ T cells sorted from blood, obtained in a trial of the OX40 agonist ivuxolimab. The chain recombines TRBV11-3 with TRBJ1-3, with a tentative D call TRBD1 (6 bases). CDR3 coding DNA: TGTGCCAGCAGCTTTGCAGGGACATCTGGAAACACCATATATTTT. This translates into CASSFAGTSGNTIYF.